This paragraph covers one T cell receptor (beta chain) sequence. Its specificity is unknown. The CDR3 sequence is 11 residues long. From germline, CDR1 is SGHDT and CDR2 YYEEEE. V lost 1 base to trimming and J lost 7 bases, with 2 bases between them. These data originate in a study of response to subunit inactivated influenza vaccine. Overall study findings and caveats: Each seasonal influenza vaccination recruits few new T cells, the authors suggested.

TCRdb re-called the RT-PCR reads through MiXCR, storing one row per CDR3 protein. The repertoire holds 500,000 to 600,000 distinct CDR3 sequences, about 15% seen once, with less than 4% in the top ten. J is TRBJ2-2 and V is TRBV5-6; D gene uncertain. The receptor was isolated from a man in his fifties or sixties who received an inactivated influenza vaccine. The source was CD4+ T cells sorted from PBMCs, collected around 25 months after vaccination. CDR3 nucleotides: TGTGCCAGCAGCTTGCACGGGGAGCTGTTTTTT. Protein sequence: CASSLHGELFF.